Described below is a single T cell receptor beta chain sequence and its context. This record comes from a study of blood T cell repertoires in COVID-19. Overall study context: Researchers got acute and convalescent COVID-19 samples from the United States, Italy and Spain.

The study drew participants aged about 18 to 90 years from approximately 23 US areas. The study counted Cohort 3 donors as recovered given two negative PCRs, clearance, or symptom resolution. Generated by immunoSEQ multiplex PCR, the TCRdb table keeps only in-frame clones and is missing some. Of 360,000 or so clones in the sample, 83% are singletons; the top ten hold approximately 5%. Trimming cost V 3 bases and J 7 bases; bases outside gene matches: 11. This CDR3 spans 16 amino acids. Per germline, CDR1 KGHSH and CDR2 LQKENI. The receptor was derived from a woman between 50 and 59 years old who had recovered from COVID-19. V gene TRBV18 combines with J gene TRBJ1-4, with 7 positions matching TRBD1. The specimen was PBMCs or T cells enriched from blood (not recorded which). The CDR3 DNA reads as TGTGCCAGCTCACCTACAGAACAGGGGATAGGTGAAAAACTGTTTTTT. It is translated as CASSPTEQGIGEKLFF.